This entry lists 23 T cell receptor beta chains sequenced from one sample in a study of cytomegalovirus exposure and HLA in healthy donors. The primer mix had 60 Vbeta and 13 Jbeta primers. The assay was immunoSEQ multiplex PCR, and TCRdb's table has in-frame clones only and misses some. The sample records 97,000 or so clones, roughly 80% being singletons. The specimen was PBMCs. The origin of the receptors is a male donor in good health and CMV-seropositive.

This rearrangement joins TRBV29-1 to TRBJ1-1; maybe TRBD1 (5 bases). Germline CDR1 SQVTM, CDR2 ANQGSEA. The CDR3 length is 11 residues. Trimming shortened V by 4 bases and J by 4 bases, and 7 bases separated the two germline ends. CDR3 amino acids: CSVAGSTEAFF. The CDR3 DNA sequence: TGCAGCGTTGCAGGGTCCACTGAAGCTTTCTTT.

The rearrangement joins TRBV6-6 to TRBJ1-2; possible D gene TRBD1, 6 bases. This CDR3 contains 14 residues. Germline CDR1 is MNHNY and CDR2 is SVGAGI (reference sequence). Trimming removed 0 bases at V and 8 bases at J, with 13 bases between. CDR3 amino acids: CASSYSTRGEGYTF. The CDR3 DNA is TGTGCCAGCAGTTACTCGACCAGGGGCGAGGGCTACACCTTC.

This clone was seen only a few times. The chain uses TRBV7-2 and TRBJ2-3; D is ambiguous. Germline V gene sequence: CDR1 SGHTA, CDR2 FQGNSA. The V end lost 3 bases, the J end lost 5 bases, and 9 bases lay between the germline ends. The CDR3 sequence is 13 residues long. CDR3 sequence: CASSLSTGDTQYF. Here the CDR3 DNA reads TGTGCCAGCAGCTTGTCCACGGGAGATACGCAGTATTTT.

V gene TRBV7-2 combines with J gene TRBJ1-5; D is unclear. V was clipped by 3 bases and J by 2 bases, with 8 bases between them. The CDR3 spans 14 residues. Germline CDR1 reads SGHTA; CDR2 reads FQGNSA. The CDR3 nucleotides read TGTGCCAGCAGCTTCGCCGGGGGCAATCAGCCCCAGCATTTT. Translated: CASSFAGGNQPQHF.

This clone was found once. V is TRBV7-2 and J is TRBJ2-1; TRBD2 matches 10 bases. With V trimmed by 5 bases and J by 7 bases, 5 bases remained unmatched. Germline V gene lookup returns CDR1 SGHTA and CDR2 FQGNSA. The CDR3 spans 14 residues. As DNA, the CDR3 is TGTGCCAGCAGCGAGCGGGAGGGCGGAAATGAGCAGTTCTTC. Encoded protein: CASSEREGGNEQFF.

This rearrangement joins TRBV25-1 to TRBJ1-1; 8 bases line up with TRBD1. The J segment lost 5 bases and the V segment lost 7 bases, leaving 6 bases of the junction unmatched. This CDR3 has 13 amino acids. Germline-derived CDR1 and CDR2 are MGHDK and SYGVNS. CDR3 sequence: CASTAGGGTEAFF. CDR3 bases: TGTGCCAGCACAGCAGGGGGCGGGACTGAAGCTTTCTTT.

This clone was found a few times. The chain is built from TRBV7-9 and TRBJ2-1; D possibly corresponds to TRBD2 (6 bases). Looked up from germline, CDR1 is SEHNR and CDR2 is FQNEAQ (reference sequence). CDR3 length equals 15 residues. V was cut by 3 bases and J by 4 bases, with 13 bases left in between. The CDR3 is CASSFRGTFYNEQFF. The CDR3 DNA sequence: TGTGCCAGCAGCTTTCGGGGGACTTTTTACAATGAGCAGTTCTTC.

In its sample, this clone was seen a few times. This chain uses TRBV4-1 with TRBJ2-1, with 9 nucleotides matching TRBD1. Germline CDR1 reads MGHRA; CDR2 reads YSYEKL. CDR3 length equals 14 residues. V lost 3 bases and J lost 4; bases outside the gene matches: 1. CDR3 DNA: TGCGCCAGCAGCCAGGACAGGGGTTACAATGAGCAGTTCTTC. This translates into CASSQDRGYNEQFF.

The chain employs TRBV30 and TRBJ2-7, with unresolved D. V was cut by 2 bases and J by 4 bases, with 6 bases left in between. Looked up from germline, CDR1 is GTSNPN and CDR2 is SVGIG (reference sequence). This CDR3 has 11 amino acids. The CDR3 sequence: CAWSQNYEQYF. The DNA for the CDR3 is TGTGCCTGGAGTCAAAATTACGAGCAGTACTTC.

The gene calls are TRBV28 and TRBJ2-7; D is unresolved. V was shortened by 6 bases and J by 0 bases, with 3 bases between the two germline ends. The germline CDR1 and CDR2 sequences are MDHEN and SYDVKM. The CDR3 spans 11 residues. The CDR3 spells CASRYSYEQYF. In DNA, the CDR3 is TGTGCCAGCAGGTACTCCTACGAGCAGTACTTC.

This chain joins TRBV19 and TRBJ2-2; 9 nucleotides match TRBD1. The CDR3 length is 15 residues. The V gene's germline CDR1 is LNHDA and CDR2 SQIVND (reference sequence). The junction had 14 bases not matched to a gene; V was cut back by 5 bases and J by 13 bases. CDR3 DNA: TGTGCCAGTAGTCCACAGGGGGCTCGTGCGGGTCGGCTGTTTTTT. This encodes CASSPQGARAGRLFF. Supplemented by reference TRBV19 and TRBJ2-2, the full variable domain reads DGGITQSPKYLFRKEGQNVTLSCEQNLNHDAMYWYRQDPGQGLRLIYYSQIVNDFQKGDIAEGYSVSREKKESFPLTVTSAQKNPTAFYLCASSPQGARAGRLFFGEGSRLTVL.

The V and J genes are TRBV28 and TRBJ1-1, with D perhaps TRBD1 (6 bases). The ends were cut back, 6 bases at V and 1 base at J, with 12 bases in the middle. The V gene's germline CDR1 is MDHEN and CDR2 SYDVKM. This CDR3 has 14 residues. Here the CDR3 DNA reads TGTGCCAGCAGAACGGGACAAACGAACACTGAAGCTTTCTTT. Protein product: CASRTGQTNTEAFF.

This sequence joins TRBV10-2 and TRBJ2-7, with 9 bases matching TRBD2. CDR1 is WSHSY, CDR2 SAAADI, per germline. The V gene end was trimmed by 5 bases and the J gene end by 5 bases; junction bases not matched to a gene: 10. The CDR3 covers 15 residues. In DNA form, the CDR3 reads TGCGCCAGCAGTTCGCTCTTCGGCGGGAGGGACGAGCAGTACTTC. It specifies CASSSLFGGRDEQYF.

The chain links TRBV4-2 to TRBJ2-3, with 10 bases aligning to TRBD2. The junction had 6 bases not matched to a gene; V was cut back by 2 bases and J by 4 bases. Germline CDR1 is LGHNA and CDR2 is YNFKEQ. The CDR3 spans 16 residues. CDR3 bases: TGTGCCAGCAGCCAATCAGCGGGAGGGGGAGCAGATACGCAGTATTTT. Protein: CASSQSAGGGADTQYF.

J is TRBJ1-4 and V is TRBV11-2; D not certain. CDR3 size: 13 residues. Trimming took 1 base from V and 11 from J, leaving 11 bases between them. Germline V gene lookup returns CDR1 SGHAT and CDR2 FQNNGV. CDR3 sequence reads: CASSLVETTKLFF. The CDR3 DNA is TGTGCCAGCAGCTTAGTGGAGACCACCAAACTGTTTTTT.

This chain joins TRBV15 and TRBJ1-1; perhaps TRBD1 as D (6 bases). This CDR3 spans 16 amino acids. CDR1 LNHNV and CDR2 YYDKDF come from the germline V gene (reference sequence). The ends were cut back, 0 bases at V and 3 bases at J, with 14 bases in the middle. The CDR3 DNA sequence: TGTGCCACCAGCAGAGATTTCAGGGGCTCTGACACTGAAGCTTTCTTT. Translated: CATSRDFRGSDTEAFF. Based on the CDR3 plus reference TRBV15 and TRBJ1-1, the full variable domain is DAMVIQNPRYQVTQFGKPVTLSCSQTLNHNVMYWYQQKSSQAPKLLFHYYDKDFNNEADTPDNFQSRRPNTSFCFLDIRSPGLGDTAMYLCATSRDFRGSDTEAFFGQGTRLTVV.

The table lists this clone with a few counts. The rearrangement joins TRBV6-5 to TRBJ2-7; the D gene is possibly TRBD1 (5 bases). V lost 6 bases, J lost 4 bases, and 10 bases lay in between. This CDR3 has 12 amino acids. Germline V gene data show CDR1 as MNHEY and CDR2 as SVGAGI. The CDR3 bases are TGTGCCAGCAGACCCGCAGGGTACGAGCAGTACTTC. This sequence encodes CASRPAGYEQYF.

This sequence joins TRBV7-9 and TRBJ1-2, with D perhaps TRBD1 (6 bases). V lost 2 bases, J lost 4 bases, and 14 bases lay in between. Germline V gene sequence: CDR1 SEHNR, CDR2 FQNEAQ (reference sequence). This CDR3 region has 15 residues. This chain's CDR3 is CASSLRGGEVYGYTF. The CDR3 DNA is TGTGCCAGCAGCTTAAGGGGGGGCGAAGTCTATGGCTACACCTTC.

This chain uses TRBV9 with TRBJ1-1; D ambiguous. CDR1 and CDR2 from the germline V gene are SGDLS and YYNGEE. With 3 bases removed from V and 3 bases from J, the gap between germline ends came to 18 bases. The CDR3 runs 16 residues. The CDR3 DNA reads TGTGCCAGCAGCGGGGGATCGGGAGGATGGGACACTGAAGCTTTCTTT. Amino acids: CASSGGSGGWDTEAFF.

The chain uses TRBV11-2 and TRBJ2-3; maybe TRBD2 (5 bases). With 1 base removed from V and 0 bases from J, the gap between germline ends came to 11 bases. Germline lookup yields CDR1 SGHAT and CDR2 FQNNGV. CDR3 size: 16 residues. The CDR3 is CASSLGSAGSTDTQYF. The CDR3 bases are TGTGCCAGCAGCTTAGGTAGCGCAGGAAGCACAGATACGCAGTATTTT.

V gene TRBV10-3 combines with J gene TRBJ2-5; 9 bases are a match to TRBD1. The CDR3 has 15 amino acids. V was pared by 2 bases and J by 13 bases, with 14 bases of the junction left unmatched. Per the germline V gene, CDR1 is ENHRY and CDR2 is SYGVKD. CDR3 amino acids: CAISEPPGQGPGPYF. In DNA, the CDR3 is TGTGCCATCAGTGAGCCTCCGGGACAGGGACCTGGTCCGTACTTC.

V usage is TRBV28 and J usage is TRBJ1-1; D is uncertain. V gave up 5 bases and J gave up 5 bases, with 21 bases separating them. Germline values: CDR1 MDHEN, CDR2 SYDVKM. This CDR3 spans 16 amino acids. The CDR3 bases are TGTGCCAGCAGTATCAACCCGGTAGGAGGTTTAACTGAAGCTTTCTTT. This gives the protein CASSINPVGGLTEAFF.

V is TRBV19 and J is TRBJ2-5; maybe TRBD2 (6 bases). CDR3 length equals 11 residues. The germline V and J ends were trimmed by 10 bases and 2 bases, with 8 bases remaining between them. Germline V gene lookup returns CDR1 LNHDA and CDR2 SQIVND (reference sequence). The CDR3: CATGGQETQYF. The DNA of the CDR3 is TGTGCCACTGGAGGGCAAGAGACCCAGTACTTC.